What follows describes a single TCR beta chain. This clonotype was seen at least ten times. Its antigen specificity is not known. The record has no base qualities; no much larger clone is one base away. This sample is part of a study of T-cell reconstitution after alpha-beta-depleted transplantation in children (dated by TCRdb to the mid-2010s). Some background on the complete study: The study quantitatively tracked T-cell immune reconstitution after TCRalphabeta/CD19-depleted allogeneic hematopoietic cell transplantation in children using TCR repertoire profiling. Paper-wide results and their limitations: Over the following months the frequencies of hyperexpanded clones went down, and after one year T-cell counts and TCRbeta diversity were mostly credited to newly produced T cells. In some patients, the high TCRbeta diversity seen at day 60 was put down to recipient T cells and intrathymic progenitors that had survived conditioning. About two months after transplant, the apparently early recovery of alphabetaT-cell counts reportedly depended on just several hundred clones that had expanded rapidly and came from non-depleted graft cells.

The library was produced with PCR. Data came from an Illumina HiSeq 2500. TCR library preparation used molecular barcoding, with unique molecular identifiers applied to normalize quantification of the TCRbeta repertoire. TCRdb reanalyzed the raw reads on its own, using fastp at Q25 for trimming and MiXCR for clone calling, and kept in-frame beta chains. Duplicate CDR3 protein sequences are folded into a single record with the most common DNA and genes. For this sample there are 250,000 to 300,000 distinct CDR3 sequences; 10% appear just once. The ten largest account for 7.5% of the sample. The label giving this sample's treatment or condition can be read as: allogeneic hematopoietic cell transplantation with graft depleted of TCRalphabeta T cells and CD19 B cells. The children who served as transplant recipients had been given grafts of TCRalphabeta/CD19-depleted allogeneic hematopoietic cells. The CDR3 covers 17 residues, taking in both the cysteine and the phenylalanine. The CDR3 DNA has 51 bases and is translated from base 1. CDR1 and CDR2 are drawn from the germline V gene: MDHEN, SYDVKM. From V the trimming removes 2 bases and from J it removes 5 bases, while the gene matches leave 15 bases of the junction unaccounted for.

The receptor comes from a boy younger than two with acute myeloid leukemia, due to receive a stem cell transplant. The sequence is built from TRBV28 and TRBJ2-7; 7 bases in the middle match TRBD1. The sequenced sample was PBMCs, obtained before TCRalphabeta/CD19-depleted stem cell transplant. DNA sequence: TGTGCCAGCAGTTTAAGGGGGCGGGTTGTGTGGATCGACGAGCAGTACTTC. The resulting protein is CASSLRGRVVWIDEQYF. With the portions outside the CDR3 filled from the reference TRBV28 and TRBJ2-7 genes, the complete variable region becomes DVKVTQSSRYLVKRTGEKVFLECVQDMDHENMFWYRQDPGLGLRLIYFSYDVKMKEKGDIPEGYSVSREKKERFSLILESASTNQTSMYLCASSLRGRVVWIDEQYFGPGTRLTVT.